The rows below give T cell receptor beta chains drawn from one sample of a study of shared clonotypes between healthy human individuals. Sequencing used immunoSEQ multiplex PCR; TCRdb keeps in-frame clones, though not all of them. The sample lists 110,000 or so clones, more than 65% seen once, with roughly 25% in the top ten. The sequenced sample consisted of memory CD8+ T cells sorted from blood. The source is a woman in her twenties or thirties in good health. The CDR3 runs from the conserved cysteine through the conserved F or W. D genes are given only for firm matches. Only part of the rows carry a size: once, few, many, or a class if the clone is expanded.

j_gene | d_gene | abundance | v_gene | CDR3aa | CDR3nt
TRBJ2-1 | . | . | TRBV19 | CASSIAVQSSYNEQFF | TGTGCCAGTAGTATTGCGGTCCAGAGCTCCTACAATGAGCAGTTCTTC
TRBJ1-1 | . | few | TRBV20-1 | CSARDWKAFF | TGCAGTGCTAGAGATTGGAAAGCTTTCTTT
TRBJ2-3 | TRBD2 | many | TRBV7-2 | CASSTTSGTADTQYF | TGTGCCAGCAGCACGACTAGCGGGACGGCAGATACGCAGTATTTT
TRBJ2-7 | . | . | TRBV28 | CASSPAPSEINYEQYF | TGTGCCAGCAGTCCGGCTCCTAGCGAGATCAACTACGAGCAGTACTTC
TRBJ2-5 | . | . | TRBV4-1 | CASSQGRQRIQETQYF | TGCGCCAGCAGCCAAGGACGACAGAGGATCCAAGAGACCCAGTACTTC
TRBJ2-7 | . | . | TRBV11-2 | CASSSLTIEQYF | TGTGCCAGCAGCTCACTAACGATAGAACAGTACTTC
TRBJ1-2 | TRBD1 | . | TRBV7-9 | CASSARTGGSSPGGYTF | TGTGCCAGCAGCGCCCGGACAGGGGGCTCCTCCCCTGGGGGCTACACCTTC
TRBJ2-7 | . | few | TRBV11-2 | CASGNYEQYF | TGTGCCAGCGGGAACTACGAGCAGTACTTC
TRBJ1-1 | . | . | TRBV1 | CTSSPGQVPPGMNTEAFF | TGCACCAGCAGCCCCGGACAGGTCCCCCCCGGAATGAACACTGAAGCTTTCTTT
TRBJ1-2 | . | few | TRBV30 | CAWNPRKGRRGYGYTF | TGTGCCTGGAACCCGCGAAAGGGCAGGCGGGGCTATGGCTACACCTTC
TRBJ2-7 | TRBD1 | . | TRBV2 | CASSELDTGAYEQYF | TGTGCCAGCAGCGAGCTAGATACAGGGGCCTACGAGCAGTACTTC
TRBJ2-7 | TRBD1 | . | TRBV4-2 | CASSHPGTVPREQYF | TGTGCCAGCAGCCATCCCGGGACAGTGCCTCGGGAGCAGTACTTC
TRBJ1-2 | . | . | TRBV9 | CASSPFGGLINYGYTF | TGTGCCAGCAGCCCATTCGGTGGGCTGATAAACTATGGCTACACCTTC
TRBJ1-2 | . | few | TRBV19 | CASSLPGRWRYTF | TGTGCCAGTAGTCTCCCTGGGAGGTGGCGCTACACCTTC
TRBJ2-5 | . | . | TRBV6-1 | CASSLRISGLVTQYF | TGTGCCAGCAGTTTAAGGATAAGCGGTTTAGTGACCCAGTACTTC
TRBJ2-7 | . | . | TRBV4-1 | CASSQGGAYYEQYF | TGCGCCAGCAGCCAAGGGGGCGCCTACTACGAGCAGTACTTC
TRBJ1-1 | . | . | TRBV28 | CASSLLQTELNTEAFF | TGTGCCAGCAGCCTCCTCCAGACGGAACTGAACACTGAAGCTTTCTTT
TRBJ2-1 | TRBD2 | . | TRBV5-1 | CASSLASGSYNEQFF | TGCGCCAGCAGTCTAGCTAGCGGGAGCTACAATGAGCAGTTCTTC
TRBJ1-2 | . | . | TRBV27 | CASFRYGYGYTF | TGTGCCAGCTTCAGGTACGGCTATGGCTACACCTTC
TRBJ2-7 | . | . | TRBV9 | CASSGRPGLPNEQYF | TGTGCCAGCAGCGGACGCCCAGGGCTCCCAAACGAGCAGTACTTC
TRBJ1-3 | TRBD1 | . | TRBV5-8 | CASSSGQVSSGNTIYF | TGTGCCAGCAGCTCGGGACAGGTTAGCTCTGGAAACACCATATATTTT
TRBJ2-7 | . | . | TRBV6-1 | CAISESWDPPSEQYF | TGTGCCATCAGTGAGTCTTGGGATCCCCCCTCCGAGCAGTACTTC
TRBJ2-3 | TRBD2 | . | TRBV30 | CAWSIAGPTDTQYF | TGTGCCTGGAGTATAGCGGGACCCACAGATACGCAGTATTTT
TRBJ2-7 | TRBD2 | . | TRBV7-2 | CASSSGTTGTYEQYF | TGTGCCAGCAGCTCTGGGACTACCGGTACCTACGAGCAGTACTTC
TRBJ2-1 | . | . | TRBV6-6 | CASSYRLWILEQFF | TGTGCCAGCAGTTACCGACTTTGGATTCTCGAGCAGTTCTTC
TRBJ2-7 | TRBD1 | few | TRBV6-5 | CASSYSGTGGYEQYF | TGTGCCAGCAGTTACAGCGGGACAGGGGGCTACGAGCAGTACTTC
TRBJ1-4 | . | . | TRBV14 | CASSRTRVHYFEKLFF | TGTGCCAGCAGCCGAACGCGGGTTCACTATTTTGAAAAACTGTTTTTT
TRBJ2-3 | TRBD2 | . | TRBV9 | CASSLAGVEDTQYF | TGTGCCAGCAGCTTAGCGGGTGTCGAGGATACGCAGTATTTT
TRBJ1-2 | . | many | TRBV19 | CASSIGSGVDYTF | TGTGCCAGTAGTATAGGATCAGGGGTGGACTACACCTTC
TRBJ2-7 | . | . | TRBV5-5 | CASSQLGVYEQYF | TGTGCCAGCAGCCAACTAGGGGTTTACGAGCAGTACTTC
TRBJ2-1 | TRBD1 | once | TRBV7-9 | CASSHHFGTGDWNEQFF | TGTGCCAGCAGCCATCATTTCGGGACAGGGGATTGGAATGAGCAGTTCTTC
TRBJ1-1 | . | . | TRBV30 | CAWSVLQEAFF | TGTGCCTGGAGTGTTTTACAGGAAGCTTTCTTT
TRBJ1-1 | . | . | TRBV6-6 | CASTRKTPKMNTEAFF | TGTGCCAGCACCCGCAAGACCCCAAAGATGAACACTGAAGCTTTCTTT
TRBJ2-3 | TRBD2 | . | TRBV27 | CASTPSGSTDTQYF | TGTGCCAGCACCCCTAGCGGTAGCACAGATACGCAGTATTTT
TRBJ2-1 | . | once | TRBV9 | CASSLFVGFPYNEQFF | TGTGCCAGCAGCCTCTTTGTGGGGTTTCCGTACAATGAGCAGTTCTTC
TRBJ2-7 | . | . | TRBV1 | CTSSKPGQIPYEQYF | TGCACCAGCAGCAAACCGGGACAGATTCCCTACGAGCAGTACTTC
TRBJ2-7 | . | . | TRBV2 | CASSGIGALSYEQYF | TGTGCCAGCAGTGGTATAGGCGCACTTTCGTACGAGCAGTACTTC
TRBJ2-3 | . | once | TRBV7-9 | CASSLMGGGTDTQYF | TGTGCCAGCAGCTTAATGGGGGGTGGCACAGATACGCAGTATTTT
TRBJ2-7 | . | many | TRBV13 | CASSPSLRNYEQYF | TGTGCCAGCAGCCCTTCCCTCCGGAACTACGAGCAGTACTTC
TRBJ2-5 | . | . | TRBV25-1 | CASSEFHGDGVQETQYF | TGTGCCAGCAGTGAATTTCACGGGGATGGGGTTCAAGAGACCCAGTACTTC
TRBJ2-3 | TRBD1 | . | TRBV5-1 | CASRPGQGSIRDTQYF | TGCGCCAGCAGACCCGGACAGGGAAGTATAAGGGATACGCAGTATTTT
TRBJ1-5 | TRBD1 | . | TRBV6-4 | CASSEARQGGQPQHF | TGTGCCAGCAGTGAAGCCCGACAGGGGGGTCAGCCCCAGCATTTT
TRBJ2-7 | . | . | TRBV15 | CATSSPFWGISYEQYF | TGTGCCACCAGCAGCCCTTTTTGGGGGATCTCCTACGAGCAGTACTTC